The entry below gives a single T cell receptor beta chain sequence along with its context. What this receptor recognizes is not known. No clone much larger than this one lies a single base away; base qualities are absent. The CDR3, cysteine through phenylalanine, is 15 amino acids long. Left in the record is the CDR3 DNA by itself, 45 bases read in frame from the first base. V and J lose 0 bases and 7 bases, and a span of 15 bases separates them. From the germline V gene (reference sequence), CDR1 is GTSNPN and CDR2 is SVGIG. This entry belongs to a study of T cell changes during pregnancy in multiple sclerosis (dated by TCRdb to the late 2010s). General notes on the study: Changes in the T cell repertoire over the course of pregnancy were examined in this study in women with multiple sclerosis.

The receptor library was made with the immunoSEQ multiplex PCR assay. TCRdb took over this immuneACCESS table, retaining in-frame rearrangements with V and J assigned. Such tables are incomplete; in checked studies, under half of the missing clones stem from an unresolved V gene, and the remainder is unexplained. This sample comprises about 73,000 clones, roughly 90% of them detected only once. Roughly 9.5% of the sample belongs to the ten largest clones. In this chain, TRBV30 is recombined with TRBJ1-4; TRBD1 might be the D gene, on 6 matching bases. This receptor was taken from a female donor in good health, enrolled as a control in a pregnancy study. The material sequenced was peripheral blood, taken after pregnancy. The DNA is TGTGCCTGGAGTGTACCGGGGGGCATTGGTGAAAAACTGTTTTTT. Translated, it reads CAWSVPGGIGEKLFF.